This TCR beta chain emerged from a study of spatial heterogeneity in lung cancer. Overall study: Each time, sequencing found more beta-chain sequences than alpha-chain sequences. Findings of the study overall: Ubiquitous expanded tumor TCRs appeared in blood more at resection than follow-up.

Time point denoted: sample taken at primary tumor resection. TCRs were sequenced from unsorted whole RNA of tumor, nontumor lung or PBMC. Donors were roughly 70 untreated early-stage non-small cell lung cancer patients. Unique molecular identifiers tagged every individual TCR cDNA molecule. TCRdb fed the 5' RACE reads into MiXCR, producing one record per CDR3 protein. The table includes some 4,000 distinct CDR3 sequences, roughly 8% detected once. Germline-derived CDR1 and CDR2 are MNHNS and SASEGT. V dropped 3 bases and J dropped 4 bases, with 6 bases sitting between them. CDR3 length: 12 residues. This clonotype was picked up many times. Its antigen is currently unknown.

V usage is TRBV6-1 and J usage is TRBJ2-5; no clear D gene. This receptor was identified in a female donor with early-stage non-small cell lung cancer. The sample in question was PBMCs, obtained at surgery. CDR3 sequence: CASSEKRETQYF. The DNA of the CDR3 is TGTGCCAGCAGTGAGAAACGAGAGACCCAGTACTTC.